This T cell receptor beta chain comes out of a study of CD8+ T cells in alopecia areata. Across the whole study: Tofacitinib therapy took 6 to 18 months; 6 months off drug came after. Regarding the study as a whole: Persistence during tofacitinib was seen for many expanded lesional clones in scalp and blood.

Treatment indicated: oral pan-JAK inhibitor, 5-10 mg twice daily. Collection of lesional scalp punch biopsies and peripheral blood was performed in alopecia areata patients. With respect to this clone: The target antigen is unknown.

TCR sequencing used cDNA made by reverse transcription of extracted RNA. Only in-frame clones appear in the TCRdb table, and some are missing; sequencing was by immunoSEQ multiplex PCR. Of 150,000 to 250,000 clones in the sample, approximately 56% were seen once. The sequencing here drew on CD4+ T cells sorted from blood, taken at week 4, from a patient treated with tofacitinib. The TCR comes from a human donor with alopecia areata.

CDR3 amino acids: CASSETGARGEQYF. CDR3 nucleotide sequence: TGTGCCAGCAGTGAAACCGGGGCCAGAGGCGAGCAGTACTTC. The chain joins TRBV25-1 to TRBJ2-7; D is possibly TRBD1 or TRBD2 (5 bases each). This CDR3 has 14 amino acids. Germline lookup yields CDR1 MGHDK and CDR2 SYGVNS. V was clipped by 2 bases and J by 6 bases, with 14 bases between them.